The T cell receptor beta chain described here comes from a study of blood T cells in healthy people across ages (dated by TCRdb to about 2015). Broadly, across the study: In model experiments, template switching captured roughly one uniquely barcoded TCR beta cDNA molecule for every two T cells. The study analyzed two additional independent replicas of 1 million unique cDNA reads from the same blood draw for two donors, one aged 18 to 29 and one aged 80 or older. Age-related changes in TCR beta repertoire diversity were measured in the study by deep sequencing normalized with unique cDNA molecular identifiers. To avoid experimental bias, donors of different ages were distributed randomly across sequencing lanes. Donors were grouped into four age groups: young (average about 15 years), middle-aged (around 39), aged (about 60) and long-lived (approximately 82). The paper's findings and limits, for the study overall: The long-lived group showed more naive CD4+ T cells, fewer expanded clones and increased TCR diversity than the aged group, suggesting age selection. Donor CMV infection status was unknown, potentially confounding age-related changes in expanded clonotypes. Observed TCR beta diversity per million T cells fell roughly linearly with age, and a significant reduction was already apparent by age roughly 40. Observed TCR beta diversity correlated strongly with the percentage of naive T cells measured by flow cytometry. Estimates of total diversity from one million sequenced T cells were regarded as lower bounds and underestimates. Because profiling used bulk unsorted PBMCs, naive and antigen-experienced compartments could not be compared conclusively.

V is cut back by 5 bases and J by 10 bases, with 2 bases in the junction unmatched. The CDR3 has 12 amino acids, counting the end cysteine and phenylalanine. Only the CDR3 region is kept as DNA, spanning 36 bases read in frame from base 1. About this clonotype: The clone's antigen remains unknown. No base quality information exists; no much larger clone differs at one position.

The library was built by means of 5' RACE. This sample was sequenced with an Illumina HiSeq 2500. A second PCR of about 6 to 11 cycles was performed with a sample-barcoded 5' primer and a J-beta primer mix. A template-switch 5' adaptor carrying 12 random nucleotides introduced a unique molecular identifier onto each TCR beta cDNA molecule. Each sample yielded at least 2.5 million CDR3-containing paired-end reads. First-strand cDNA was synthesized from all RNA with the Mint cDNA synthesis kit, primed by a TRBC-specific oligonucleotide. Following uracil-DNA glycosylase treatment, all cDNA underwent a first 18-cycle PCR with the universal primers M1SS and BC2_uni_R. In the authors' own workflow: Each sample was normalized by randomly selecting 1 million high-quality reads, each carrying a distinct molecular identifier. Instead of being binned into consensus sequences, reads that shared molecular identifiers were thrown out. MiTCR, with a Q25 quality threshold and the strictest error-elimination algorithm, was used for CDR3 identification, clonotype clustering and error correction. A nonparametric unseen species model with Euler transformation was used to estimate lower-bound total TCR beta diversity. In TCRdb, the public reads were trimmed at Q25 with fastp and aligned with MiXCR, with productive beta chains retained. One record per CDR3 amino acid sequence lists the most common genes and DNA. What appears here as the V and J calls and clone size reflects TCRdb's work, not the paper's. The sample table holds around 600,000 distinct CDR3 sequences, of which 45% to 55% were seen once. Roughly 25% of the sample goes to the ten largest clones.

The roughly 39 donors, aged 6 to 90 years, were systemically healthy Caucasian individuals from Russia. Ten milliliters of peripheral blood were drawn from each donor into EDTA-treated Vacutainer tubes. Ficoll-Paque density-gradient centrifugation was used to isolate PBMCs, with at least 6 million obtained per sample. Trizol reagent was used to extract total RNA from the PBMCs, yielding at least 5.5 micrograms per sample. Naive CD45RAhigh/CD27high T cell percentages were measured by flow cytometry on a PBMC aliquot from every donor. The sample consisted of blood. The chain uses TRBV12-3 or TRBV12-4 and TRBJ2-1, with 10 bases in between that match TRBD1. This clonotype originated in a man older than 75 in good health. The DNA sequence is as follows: TGTGCCAGCAGTGGACAGGGGGGCGAGCAGTTCTTC. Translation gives CASSGQGGEQFF.